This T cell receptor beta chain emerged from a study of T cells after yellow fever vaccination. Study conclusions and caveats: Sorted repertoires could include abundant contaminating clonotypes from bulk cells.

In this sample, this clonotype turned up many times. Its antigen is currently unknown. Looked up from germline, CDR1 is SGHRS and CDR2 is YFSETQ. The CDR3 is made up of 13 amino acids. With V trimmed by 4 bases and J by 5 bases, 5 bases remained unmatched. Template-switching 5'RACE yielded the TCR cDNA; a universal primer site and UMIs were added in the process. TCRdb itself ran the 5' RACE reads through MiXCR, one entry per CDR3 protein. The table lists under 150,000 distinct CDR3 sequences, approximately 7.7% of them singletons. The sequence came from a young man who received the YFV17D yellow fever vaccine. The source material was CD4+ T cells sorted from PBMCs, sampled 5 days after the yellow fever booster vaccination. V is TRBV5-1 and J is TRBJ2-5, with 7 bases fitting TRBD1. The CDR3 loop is CASSQTGEETQYF. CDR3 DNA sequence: TGCGCCAGCAGCCAAACAGGGGAGGAGACCCAGTACTTC.